The TCR beta chain under discussion was sequenced for a study of cytomegalovirus exposure and HLA in healthy donors (dated by TCRdb to 2016 to 2017). For the study in its entirety: According to a later analysis, one platform produced both the 100 to 150 validation repertoires and the approximately 600 repertoires of the first cohort. The study aimed to test whether signatures of past pathogen exposure could be identified by cataloging public T cell receptors. A separate validation cohort of roughly 130 different subjects was used in addition to the approximately 610-subject first cohort. The study combined high-throughput TCR immunosequencing, statistical association of individual TCRs with disease status, and machine learning to predict cytomegalovirus infection status.

The V and J ends are trimmed by 2 bases and 2 bases, leaving 11 bases between them. The germline V gene encodes CDR1 SGHRS and CDR2 YFSETQ. The CDR3 numbers 14 residues from cysteine through phenylalanine. Only CDR3 DNA remains: 42 bases, in frame from the first base. Comments on this clone: Its antigen target is currently unknown. One base away there is no much larger clone; base qualities are not given.

Overall results and qualifications from the work: The validation cohort had no HLA typing available for a later analysis, so co-occurrence within that cohort was assessed over all 130 or so repertoires. In both the original and validation cohorts, the classifier was reported to diagnose cytomegalovirus status with high specificity and sensitivity. Subsequent analysis determined that TCRs grouped into clusters in the first cohort also showed a tendency toward co-occurrence across the 90 to 150 validation repertoires, and about 93% of cluster scores exceeded 0. The study listed 150 to 200 TCR beta chains as associated with cytomegalovirus. A few of the identified cytomegalovirus-associated TCR beta chains were confirmed in vitro to be specific for cytomegalovirus antigens. The authors suggested that the approach could potentially be generalized to other disease states and immunological phenotypes. Most TCR sequences were observed very rarely across donors, whereas some public TCRs were present in many individuals.

Separate from the approximately 730-subject first cohort, the validation cohort of 90 to 150 subjects was the group to which the donors belonged. Libraries were made using the immunoSEQ multiplex PCR assay. The paper's data handling went like this. A statistical classification framework was developed to diagnose cytomegalovirus status using the catalog of TCR beta chain sequences. The source is immuneACCESS, and TCRdb retained only in-frame sequences with V and J called. Part of the clones is not carried over; for the studies checked, unresolved V genes explain less than half of this, and the remainder is unexplained. The V and J calls and clone size were taken over from that table, and D and trimming were inferred from the DNA. The sample table lists approximately 170,000 clones, 85% of them with a count of one. The top ten clones comprise 16% of the sample.

The TCR comes from a man between 18 and 35 years old in good health and CMV-seropositive. Material for sequencing was PBMCs. This chain is built from TRBV5-1 and TRBJ2-7; the D region possibly corresponds to TRBD1 (6 bases align). CDR3 protein: CASSFRDNAYEQYF. The nucleotides read TGCGCCAGCAGCTTCCGGGACAACGCCTACGAGCAGTACTTC.